These 18 T cell receptor beta chains came from one sample sequenced in a study of T cells in Graves' hyperthyroidism and ophthalmopathy. Amplified regions were TCR beta CDR3 sequences from RNA transcripts. First-round RT-PCR with HTBI primers amplified the TCR CDR3 region. TCRdb reanalysed the multiplex PCR reads using MiXCR and keeps one entry per CDR3 protein. The repertoire has roughly 280,000 distinct CDR3 sequences, over 20% of them found once; the top ten carry around 62%. The sample taken for sequencing was blood. These TCRs come from a man aged 30 to 45 with Graves' ophthalmopathy.

This chain uses TRBV7-9 with TRBJ2-1; D gene unclear. Germline CDR1 and CDR2: SEHNR and FQNEAQ (reference sequence). CDR3 length: 12 residues. The germline V and J ends were trimmed by 4 bases and 9 bases, with 10 bases remaining between them. CDR3 sequence: CASSSDVVEQFF. In nucleotides, the CDR3 is TGTGCCAGCAGCTCGGACGTCGTTGAGCAGTTCTTC.

This clonotype was seen many times. The chain combines TRBV5-6 with TRBJ2-7; D gene unclear. Germline CDR1 reads SGHDT; CDR2 reads YYEEEE. This CDR3 has 14 amino acids. V was pared by 0 bases and J by 0 bases, with 7 bases between. The DNA for the CDR3 is TGTGCCAGCAGCTTGGCGCGGAGCTCCTACGAGCAGTACTTC. Its protein product is CASSLARSSYEQYF.

This chain uses TRBV5-1 with TRBJ2-1; 8 bases align to TRBD2. The junction had 6 bases not matched to a gene; V was cut back by 4 bases and J by 9 bases. Germline CDR1 SGHRS, CDR2 YFSETQ. The CDR3 length is 13 residues. The CDR3 here is CASSQRESSEQFF. The CDR3 DNA sequence: TGCGCCAGCAGCCAGCGGGAGTCGAGTGAGCAGTTCTTC.

The gene calls are TRBV3-1 and TRBJ1-3; TRBD1 matches at 7 bases. Trimming removed 0 bases from V and 9 bases from J; junction bases left unmatched: 2. In germline, CDR1 is LGHDT, CDR2 YNNKEL (reference sequence). This CDR3 is 13 amino acids long. This chain's CDR3 is CASSQDRGRTIYF. The CDR3 coding sequence is TGTGCCAGCAGCCAAGATAGGGGGCGCACCATATATTTT. Full variable domain (remainder filled in from reference TRBV3-1 and TRBJ1-3): DTAVSQTPKYLVTQMGNDKSIKCEQNLGHDTMYWYKQDSKKFLKIMFSYNNKELIINETVPNRFSPKSPDKAHLNLHINSLELGDSAVYFCASSQDRGRTIYFGEGSWLTVV.

The CDR3 reads CASSRTREEEQFF. As DNA, the CDR3 is TGCGCCAGCAGTCGGACTAGAGAAGAGGAGCAGTTCTTC. The V and J genes are TRBV5-1 and TRBJ2-1, with 7 bases identical to TRBD2. The J segment lost 10 bases and the V segment lost 5 bases, leaving 9 bases of the junction unmatched. The CDR3 is made up of 13 amino acids. Germline V gene sequence: CDR1 SGHRS, CDR2 YFSETQ.

The sample holds a few counts of this clonotype. The CDR3 sequence: CSARERGGDTGELFF. CDR3 DNA sequence: TGCAGTGCTAGGGAAAGGGGGGGGGACACCGGGGAGCTGTTTTTT. The V gene is TRBV20-1, the J gene TRBJ2-2; maybe TRBD2 (7 bases). V dropped 3 bases and J dropped 3 bases, with 14 bases sitting between them. Germline V gene lookup returns CDR1 DFQATT and CDR2 SNEGSKA (reference sequence). CDR3 length: 15 residues.

This clonotype was counted many times. The chain uses TRBV20-1 and TRBJ1-1, with D tentatively TRBD1 (5 bases). This CDR3 contains 13 residues. Germline CDR1 and CDR2: DFQATT and SNEGSKA (reference sequence). The V gene lost 4 bases and the J gene lost 2 bases, with 11 bases spanning the gap. The CDR3 loop reads CSANRDGNTEAFF. The CDR3 nucleotides are TGCAGTGCTAACCGGGACGGAAACACTGAAGCTTTCTTT.

This clonotype was seen many times. This rearrangement joins TRBV30 to TRBJ1-2; 10 bases match TRBD1. V was pared by 3 bases and J by 4 bases, with 5 bases of the junction left unmatched. The CDR3 has 14 residues. Germline CDR1 is GTSNPN and CDR2 is SVGIG (reference sequence). CDR3 in DNA: TGTGCCTGGAGCTTGGGACAGGGGTCCTATGGCTACACCTTC. This sequence encodes CAWSLGQGSYGYTF.

This clonotype has at least ten counts. CDR3: CASHRGLLNTEAFF. CDR3 coding DNA: TGTGCCAGCCATCGGGGGCTTCTGAACACTGAAGCTTTCTTT. The J gene is TRBJ1-1, the V gene TRBV2, with D possibly being TRBD1 (6 bases). The ends were cut back, 8 bases at V and 0 bases at J, with 13 bases in the middle. The germline CDR1 and CDR2 sequences are SNHLY and FYNNEI. There are 14 residues in the CDR3.

This clonotype appeared a few times. This chain links TRBV18 with TRBJ1-2; D remains ambiguous. Looked up from germline, CDR1 is KGHSH and CDR2 is LQKENI. The CDR3 length is 14 residues. Trimming shortened V by 0 bases and J by 4 bases, and 9 bases separated the two germline ends. CDR3 DNA sequence: TGTGCCAGCTCACCACCGGTGACAAGCTATGGCTACACCTTC. It codes for CASSPPVTSYGYTF.

The V and J genes are TRBV9 and TRBJ1-6; no definite D call. The germline V and J ends were trimmed by 4 bases and 7 bases, with 18 bases remaining between them. In germline, CDR1 is SGDLS, CDR2 YYNGEE. The CDR3 has 16 amino acids. DNA for the CDR3: TGTGCCAGCAGCCTTAACCACCAGACATACAATTCACCCCTCCACTTT. The encoded protein is CASSLNHQTYNSPLHF.

This clonotype was found many times. V gene TRBV3-1 combines with J gene TRBJ2-7, with a weak D call TRBD2 (5 bases). Trimming stripped 1 base from V and 1 base from J, with 5 bases between. The CDR3 is 13 amino acids. Germline V gene sequence: CDR1 LGHDT, CDR2 YNNKEL (reference sequence). The CDR3 DNA follows: TGTGCCAGCAGCCAAGTAGCGTCCTACGAGCAGTACTTC. This translates into CASSQVASYEQYF.

This chain links TRBV24-1 with TRBJ2-2, with a possible D match to TRBD2 (7 bases). Germline V CDR1 and CDR2: KGHDR, SFDVKD. This CDR3 region has 13 residues. Trimming pared 7 bases from V and 4 bases from J, leaving 9 bases between. CDR3 residues: CATRGGATGELFF. The CDR3 region has the DNA TGTGCCACCAGGGGGGGGGCCACCGGGGAGCTGTTTTTT.

This clonotype was seen only a few times. The DNA for the CDR3 is TGTGCCAGCAGTTTAGTCAGGGTTAGTCGCTACACCTTC. It translates to CASSLVRVSRYTF. The J gene is TRBJ1-2, the V gene TRBV28, with TRBD1 as a possible D gene (5 bases). This CDR3 is 13 amino acids long. The V end lost 2 bases, the J end lost 9 bases, and 13 bases lay between the germline ends. Germline CDR1 MDHEN, CDR2 SYDVKM.

This clonotype came up a few times. This chain joins TRBV6-1 and TRBJ1-1; no reliable D call. The CDR3 runs 13 residues. Germline V CDR1 and CDR2: MNHNS, SASEGT. The germline V and J ends were trimmed by 2 bases and 3 bases, with 7 bases remaining between them. CDR3 sequence (DNA): TGTGCCAGCAGTGAATGGCAGGACACTGAAGCTTTCTTT. This encodes CASSEWQDTEAFF.

The V call is TRBV3-1, the J call TRBJ2-7; 7 bases are a match to TRBD2. The trim removed 6 bases at V and 0 bases at J, leaving 14 bases unmatched. The germline V gene has CDR1 LGHDT and CDR2 YNNKEL (reference sequence). The CDR3 is 17 residues long. This chain's CDR3 is CASSTAWEGDPSYEQYF. For the CDR3, the DNA is TGTGCCAGCAGTACTGCTTGGGAGGGAGACCCCTCCTACGAGCAGTACTTC.

This clonotype was detected only a few times. The chain links TRBV6-2 or TRBV6-3 to TRBJ2-7; D is unresolved. The V end lost 2 bases, the J end lost 6 bases, and 17 bases lay between the germline ends. The CDR3 covers 15 residues. Germline CDR1 MNHEY, CDR2 SVGEGT. The CDR3 region is CASSYVATLGGEQYF. In DNA, the CDR3 is TGTGCCAGCAGTTACGTGGCAACGCTTGGCGGCGAGCAGTACTTC.

The CDR3 sequence is CASSARREGSNEQFF. The CDR3 bases are TGTGCCAGCAGTGCAAGGCGGGAGGGTAGCAATGAGCAGTTCTTC. The V call is TRBV6-1, the J call TRBJ2-1; 9 positions agree with TRBD2. J lost 6 bases, V lost 4 bases, and 7 bases had no gene match. The germline V gene encodes CDR1 MNHNS and CDR2 SASEGT. This CDR3 is built from 15 residues.